A single count supports the clone carrying this T cell receptor beta chain. The antigen remains undetermined. CDR1 and CDR2 (germline): MDHEN, SYDVKM. The CDR3 loop spans 15 amino acids. Trimming stripped 3 bases from V and 6 bases from J, with 12 bases between. These data belong to a study of T cell responses to AZD1222 COVID-19 vaccine. Study-wide results and limits: It was only after the peak T cell response that any repertoires were sampled. Unmutated variant regions are reportedly the target of nearly half of TCRs that are spike-specific. White British ancestry dominated among donors, who included more females, and clonal diversity was possibly underestimated. The study found Spike-specific TCR breadth and depth rose after two AZD1222 doses.

The data were produced by immunoSEQ multiplex PCR, yet TCRdb's version contains in-frame clones alone and is incomplete. The sample has approximately 150,000 clones; around 90% are singletons. The rearrangement uses TRBV28 and TRBJ1-6; tentatively, D is TRBD1 (5 bases). Material: peripheral blood, obtained 28 days after the second AZD1222 dose. This clonotype was obtained from an adult who received the AZD1222 COVID-19 vaccine. In nucleotides, the CDR3 is TGTGCCAGCAGTTTTTCGGGGACGGGTAATTCACCCCTCCACTTT. Translating it yields CASSFSGTGNSPLHF.